This T cell receptor (beta chain) was identified in a study of blood T cell repertoires in COVID-19. Turning to the study itself: Nucleic acid was either cDNA or gDNA, and it came from T cells, B-cell-depleted T cells, or PBMCs.

Clones were read by immunoSEQ multiplex PCR, and TCRdb kept only the in-frame ones, dropping some. The repertoire holds about 150,000 clones, with more than 75% as singletons. This clone was picked up one time. CDR1 is LGHDT, CDR2 YNNKEL, per germline (reference sequence). The CDR3 spans 15 residues. Trimming pared 2 bases from V and 6 bases from J, leaving 13 bases between. The sequence came from a woman in her 70s with COVID-19, enrolled during active disease. Material: peripheral blood. The V call is TRBV3-1 (or the pseudogene TRBV3-2), the J call TRBJ1-4; D is uncertain. CDR3 in DNA: TGTGCCAGCAGCCAATCCGACGGGTGGGATGAAAAACTGTTTTTT. Translated: CASSQSDGWDEKLFF.